This T cell receptor beta chain was recorded in a study of T cells in localized non-small cell lung cancer. Study-wide results and caveats: Detection in adjacent lung was observed for a median around 59 of the top 100 tumor clones. Uninvolved adjacent lung, not tumor, had the highest T cell clonality. Longer overall survival was linked to higher blood T cell density.

Sequencing was performed with immunoSEQ multiplex PCR; in TCRdb, only in-frame clones are kept and a portion is missing. The table shows over 55,000 clones, with 90% occurring only once. This clone has only one observation. Its antigen is still unknown. Trimming took 7 bases from V and 2 from J, leaving 17 bases between them. CDR1 and CDR2 (germline): MNHEY, SVGAGI. The CDR3 totals 15 residues. The chain couples TRBV6-5 to TRBJ1-2; the D is unclear. The receptor was isolated from a woman between 35 and 75 years old with stage I lung adenocarcinoma. The material sequenced was peripheral blood, taken before any cancer treatment. CDR3 sequence: CASNPGVGQNYGYTF. CDR3 DNA sequence: TGTGCCAGCAATCCCGGGGTGGGCCAAAACTATGGCTACACCTTC.